This entry concerns a single T cell receptor beta chain. The junction does not match germline at one end; this may be a read error. MiXCR reprocessed the PCR reads for TCRdb. Altogether fewer than 35,000 clones are present, 30% being singletons, with the ten largest covering more than 30%. These data come from a study of metastatic and nonmetastatic thyroid tumors. Thyroid surgery was performed in patients who had received no treatment beforehand. Germline V gene sequence: CDR1 LNHNV, CDR2 YYDKDF (reference sequence). This CDR3 has 15 amino acids. The TCR was taken from a female donor with papillary thyroid cancer or a benign thyroid nodule (not recorded which). Some clones in this sample may be carry-over from other donors' samples. The V and J genes are TRBV15 and TRBJ2-7, with D maybe TRBD2 (6 bases). What was sequenced was blood. CDR3 loop: CATSRGREQGNDQYF. The CDR3 nucleotides read TGTGCCACCAGCAGAGGTCGGGAGCAAGGTAACGATCAGTACTTC.